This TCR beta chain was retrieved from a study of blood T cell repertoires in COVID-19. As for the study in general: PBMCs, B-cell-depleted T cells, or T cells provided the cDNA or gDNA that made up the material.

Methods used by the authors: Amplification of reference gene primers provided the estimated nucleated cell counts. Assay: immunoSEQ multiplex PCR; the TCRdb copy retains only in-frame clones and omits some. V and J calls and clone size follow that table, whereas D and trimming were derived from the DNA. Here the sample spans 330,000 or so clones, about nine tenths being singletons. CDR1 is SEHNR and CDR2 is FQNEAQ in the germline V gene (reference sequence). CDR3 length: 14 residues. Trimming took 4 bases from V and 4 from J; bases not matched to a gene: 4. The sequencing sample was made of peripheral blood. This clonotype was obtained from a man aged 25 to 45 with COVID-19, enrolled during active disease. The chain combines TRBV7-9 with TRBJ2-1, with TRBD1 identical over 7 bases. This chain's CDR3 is CASSSGQSYNEQFF. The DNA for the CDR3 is TGTGCCAGCAGCTCGGGACAGTCGTACAATGAGCAGTTCTTC.